Below, 25 T cell receptor beta chains from the same sample are listed, as sequenced in a study of CD8 T cells in Susac syndrome. Random hexamers were used to reverse transcribe an amount of roughly 0.45 to 1 ug RNA. MiXCR, applied by TCRdb to the immunoSEQ multiplex PCR reads, yields one record per CDR3 protein. Here the sample spans over 100,000 distinct CDR3 sequences, roughly 95% being singletons. The sample was CD4+ T cells from PBMCs. The receptors were sampled from a human donor with Susac syndrome.

V is TRBV3-1 and J is TRBJ1-4; D is uncertain. The V end lost 10 bases, the J end lost 8 bases, and 17 bases lay between the germline ends. This CDR3 is built from 13 residues. The germline V gene encodes CDR1 LGHDT and CDR2 YNNKEL (reference sequence). The CDR3 is CATSMALGEKLFF. The CDR3 nucleotides read TGTGCCACTTCAATGGCCCTCGGGGAAAAACTGTTTTTT.

The chain uses TRBV29-1 and TRBJ1-1; no firm D call. The CDR3 totals 12 residues. Trimming left V 5 bases short and J 3 bases short, with 10 bases between. Germline CDR1 is SQVTM and CDR2 is ANQGSEA. The CDR3 here is CSVRVGYTEAFF. The DNA for the CDR3 is TGCAGCGTTCGGGTGGGCTACACTGAAGCTTTCTTT. Variable domain in full (rest from reference TRBV29-1 and TRBJ1-1): SAVISQKPSRDICQRGTSLTIQCQVDSQVTMMFWYRQQPGQSLTLIATANQGSEATYESGFVIDKFPISRPNLTFSTLTVSNMSPEDSSIYLCSVRVGYTEAFFGQGTRLTVV.

The V and J genes are TRBV6-1 and TRBJ1-1; 7 bases align to TRBD1. The V and J ends lost 4 bases and 2 bases, in that order; junction bases with no gene match: 4. Germline V gene lookup returns CDR1 MNHNS and CDR2 SASEGT. The CDR3 extends over 14 amino acids. Here the CDR3 reads CASSGRQGNTEAFF. The CDR3 coding sequence is TGTGCCAGCAGTGGCCGACAGGGAAACACTGAAGCTTTCTTT.

The CDR3 protein is CATSGQWREFYEQYF. CDR3 nucleotide sequence: TGTGCCACCAGTGGGCAGTGGCGGGAGTTCTACGAGCAGTACTTC. V is TRBV24-1 and J is TRBJ2-7; 7 bases match TRBD2. The trim removed 5 bases at V and 3 bases at J, leaving 9 bases unmatched. Germline lookup yields CDR1 KGHDR and CDR2 SFDVKD. The CDR3 extends over 15 amino acids.

This rearrangement joins TRBV4-2 to TRBJ1-3; D gene unclear. The V end was cut by 0 bases, the J end by 0 bases, with 9 bases between. The CDR3 runs to 16 residues. Germline V gene lookup returns CDR1 LGHNA and CDR2 YNFKEQ. CDR3 protein: CASSQDVRFSGNTIYF. CDR3 DNA sequence: TGTGCCAGCAGCCAAGATGTCAGGTTCTCTGGAAACACCATATATTTT.

The V and J genes are TRBV27 and TRBJ2-7; 13 nucleotides match TRBD2. Trimming at V came to 5 bases and at J to 4 bases, leaving 8 bases not matched to a gene. CDR1 is MNHEY, CDR2 SMNVEV, per germline (reference sequence). The CDR3 is 16 residues long. The CDR3, as DNA: TGTGCCAGCAGTCCAGGACTAGCGGGAGTTAGGTACGAGCAGTACTTC. This encodes CASSPGLAGVRYEQYF.

This clonotype was counted once. The chain has TRBV4-1 and TRBJ2-7; 13 bases fit TRBD2. Germline values: CDR1 MGHRA, CDR2 YSYEKL. Germline trimming cut 5 bases from V and 3 bases from J; bases unmatched to any gene: 4. This CDR3 spans 15 amino acids. CDR3: CASSTRLAGGYEQYF. CDR3 DNA: TGCGCCAGCAGCACCCGACTAGCGGGAGGCTACGAGCAGTACTTC.

This chain uses TRBV28 with TRBJ1-1, with a possible D match to TRBD1 (6 bases). With 7 bases removed from V and 4 bases from J, the gap between germline ends came to 13 bases. The CDR3 spans 13 residues. CDR1 and CDR2 (germline): MDHEN, SYDVKM. Here the CDR3 reads CASKLRDTTEAFF. The CDR3 DNA is TGTGCCAGCAAACTTCGGGACACCACTGAAGCTTTCTTT.

This chain joins TRBV29-1 and TRBJ2-5; D gene unclear. The CDR3 length is 12 residues. V was cut by 8 bases and J by 1 base, with 11 bases left in between. Germline CDR1 SQVTM, CDR2 ANQGSEA. CDR3 DNA: TGCAGCTCCGGTTGGGTCCAAGAGACCCAGTACTTC. It specifies CSSGWVQETQYF.

This chain uses TRBV9 with TRBJ2-2; no clear D. The CDR3 is 13 amino acids. The germline V gene has CDR1 SGDLS and CDR2 YYNGEE. With 7 bases removed from V and 7 bases from J, the gap between germline ends came to 14 bases. The CDR3 loop reads CASCPALGGELFF. The CDR3, as DNA: TGTGCCAGCTGTCCGGCACTGGGCGGGGAGCTGTTTTTT. Using reference TRBV9 and TRBJ2-2 for the parts outside the CDR3, the full variable domain is DSGVTQTPKHLITATGQRVTLRCSPRSGDLSVYWYQQSLDQGLQFLIQYYNGEERAKGNILERFSAQQFPDLHSELNLSSLELGDSALYFCASCPALGGELFFGEGSRLTVL.

The gene calls are TRBV30 and TRBJ1-5; no firm D call. Looked up from germline, CDR1 is GTSNPN and CDR2 is SVGIG (reference sequence). CDR3 length: 14 residues. V shed 2 bases and J shed 0 bases, with 8 bases lying between them. DNA for the CDR3: TGTGCCTGGAGTACTGCTTATAGCAATCAGCCCCAGCATTTT. It codes for CAWSTAYSNQPQHF.

The V call is TRBV5-1, the J call TRBJ1-2; unclear D gene. The V end was cut by 4 bases, the J end by 4 bases, with 8 bases between. Germline CDR1 is SGHRS and CDR2 is YFSETQ. The CDR3 consists of 12 residues. CDR3 sequence reads: CASSKDLYGYTF. The CDR3 region has the DNA TGCGCCAGCAGCAAGGACCTCTATGGCTACACCTTC.

The V call is TRBV7-9, the J call TRBJ2-5; TRBD1 aligns across 8 bases. Germline V gene sequence: CDR1 SEHNR, CDR2 FQNEAQ (reference sequence). After removal of 8 bases from V and 4 bases from J, the junction contained 15 bases not matched to a gene. CDR3 size: 16 residues. The CDR3 protein is CASRTWGAGGPETQYF. The DNA for the CDR3 is TGTGCCAGCCGCACTTGGGGCGCAGGGGGCCCAGAGACCCAGTACTTC. The full variable domain, rest sourced from reference TRBV7-9 and TRBJ2-5, is DTGVSQNPRHKITKRGQNVTFRCDPISEHNRLYWYRQTLGQGPEFLTYFQNEAQLEKSRLLSDRFSAERPKGSFSTLEIQRTEQGDSAMYLCASRTWGAGGPETQYFGPGTRLLVL.

V is TRBV19 and J is TRBJ2-7; the match to TRBD1 covers 8 bases. V trimming: 6 bases; J trimming: 0 bases; junction bases outside the gene matches: 7. The CDR3 has 15 amino acids. CDR1 is LNHDA, CDR2 SQIVND, per germline (reference sequence). The CDR3, as DNA: TGTGCCAGTAGCCGGGACAGGAGGGGCTCCTACGAGCAGTACTTC. It specifies CASSRDRRGSYEQYF.

The chain combines TRBV12-3 or TRBV12-4 with TRBJ1-2; D uncertain. Trimming removed 5 bases from V and 8 bases from J, with 12 bases in between. This CDR3 has 12 residues. The CDR3 DNA follows: TGTGCCAGCAGTGGACGGGGATACGGCTACACCTTC. Residues: CASSGRGYGYTF.

The genes are TRBV6-5 and TRBJ1-2; 7 bases agree with TRBD1. Trimming at V came to 0 bases and at J to 8 bases, leaving 12 bases not matched to a gene. Germline lookup yields CDR1 MNHEY and CDR2 SVGAGI. This CDR3 comprises 16 residues. This CDR3 reads CASSYSGRTGGGGYTF. The CDR3 DNA reads TGTGCCAGCAGTTACTCCGGACGGACAGGCGGTGGGGGCTACACCTTC.

The chain has TRBV5-6 and TRBJ2-1; 9 positions agree with TRBD2. CDR3 length equals 18 residues. CDR1 is SGHDT and CDR2 is YYEEEE in the germline V gene. V was clipped by 0 bases and J by 2 bases; unmatched bases: 9. The chain's CDR3 is CASSLAGTSSDPYNEQFF. The CDR3 DNA reads TGTGCCAGCAGCTTGGCCGGGACTAGCAGCGATCCCTACAATGAGCAGTTCTTC.

V and J are TRBV12-3 or TRBV12-4 and TRBJ1-2, with TRBD1 as a possible D gene (5 bases). V was shortened by 5 bases and J by 8 bases, with 12 bases between the two germline ends. This CDR3 spans 12 amino acids. This CDR3 reads CASSPSRDGYTF. The DNA for the CDR3 is TGTGCCAGCAGTCCGAGCAGGGACGGCTACACCTTC.

The chain couples TRBV29-1 to TRBJ2-1, with no clear D. The CDR3 consists of 11 residues. Trimming took 6 bases from V and 10 from J, leaving 13 bases between them. The V gene's germline CDR1 is SQVTM and CDR2 ANQGSEA. The DNA of the CDR3 is TGCAGCGTGGGCCGGGTTGGAGAGCAGTTCTTC. Its translation is CSVGRVGEQFF.

V is TRBV12-3 or TRBV12-4 and J is TRBJ1-1; a possible D gene is TRBD1 (5 bases). V lost 6 bases to trimming and J lost 0 bases, with 14 bases between them. There are 15 residues in the CDR3. CDR3 loop: CASRTTGAMNTEAFF. The CDR3 DNA follows: TGTGCCAGCAGGACTACAGGAGCCATGAACACTGAAGCTTTCTTT.

The rearrangement joins TRBV5-1 to TRBJ2-1; the match to TRBD2 covers 9 bases. The germline gives CDR1 SGHRS, CDR2 YFSETQ. V lost 7 bases to trimming and J lost 7 bases; unmatched junction nucleotides: 6. This CDR3 has 13 amino acids. The CDR3 nucleotides read TGCGCCAGCGCGGGAGGGTCCAGGAATGAGCAGTTCTTC. It codes for CASAGGSRNEQFF.

A single count supports this clonotype. CDR3 sequence reads: CASREWGTYEQYF. In DNA form, the CDR3 reads TGTGCCAGCCGCGAATGGGGCACCTACGAGCAGTACTTC. The chain employs TRBV5-4 and TRBJ2-7, with D tentatively TRBD1 (5 bases). The germline gives CDR1 SGHNT, CDR2 YYREEE (reference sequence). The CDR3 runs 13 residues. Trimming shortened V by 7 bases and J by 2 bases, and 13 bases separated the two germline ends. The full variable domain, its missing parts supplied by reference TRBV5-4 and TRBJ2-7, is ETGVTQSPTHLIKTRGQQVTLRCSSQSGHNTVSWYQQALGQGPQFIFQYYREEENGRGNFPPRFSGLQFPNYSSELNVNALELDDSALYLCASREWGTYEQYFGPGTRLTVT.

V gene TRBV7-9 combines with J gene TRBJ2-5; 13 nucleotides line up with TRBD2. Per germline, CDR1 SEHNR and CDR2 FQNEAQ (reference sequence). V was clipped by 8 bases and J by 4 bases; unmatched bases: 10. This CDR3 region has 16 residues. The DNA of the CDR3 is TGTGCCAGCTACTCCCGTAGGACTAGCGGGAGAGAGACCCAGTACTTC. This encodes CASYSRRTSGRETQYF.

The rearrangement uses TRBV4-2 and TRBJ2-2; the D is unclear. Germline CDR1 LGHNA, CDR2 YNFKEQ. V lost 4 bases to trimming and J lost 3 bases, with 12 bases between them. The CDR3 contains 15 residues. CDR3 in amino acids: CASSPKGQDTGELFF. The CDR3 DNA reads TGTGCCAGCAGCCCAAAGGGCCAGGACACCGGGGAGCTGTTTTTT.

This clonotype appeared a single time. The chain uses TRBV7-9 and TRBJ2-7, with D tentatively TRBD2 (5 bases). The V end was cut by 2 bases, the J end by 6 bases, with 11 bases between. CDR1 and CDR2 (germline): SEHNR, FQNEAQ (reference sequence). The CDR3 is 13 residues long. CDR3 amino acids: CASSLWSEGEQYF. The DNA for the CDR3 is TGTGCCAGCAGCTTATGGTCCGAGGGCGAGCAGTACTTC.